This record covers a single T cell receptor (beta chain). Between the trimmed V and J ends, which lost 6 bases and 0 bases, there was a span of 18 bases. From germline, CDR1 is LNHDA and CDR2 SQIVND (reference sequence). The CDR3 length is 18 residues. The record originates from a study of blood T cell repertoires in COVID-19. Study in general: COVID-19 samples from acute and convalescent phases originated in the United States, Italy and Spain.

The data were produced by immunoSEQ multiplex PCR, yet TCRdb's version contains in-frame clones alone and is incomplete. The sample holds about 81,000 clones, roughly 86% seen once. The chain couples TRBV19 to TRBJ2-6, with a tentative D call TRBD1 (6 bases). This TCR derives from a human donor in a cohort sampled during active COVID-19. The sample comprised peripheral blood. The CDR3 nucleotides read TGTGCCAGTAGACTCCGGGACATAACCTCCTCTGGGGCCAACGTCCTGACTTTC. This gives the protein CASRLRDITSSGANVLTF.